This T cell receptor beta chain stems from a study of cytomegalovirus exposure and HLA in healthy donors. Background on the study: Counted in an early data release were approximately 80 million unique TCRs from HLA-typed donors.

Turning to this clone: Antigen specificity is unknown.

Overall study results and limits: Confirmation in vitro established that three CMV-associated chains were specific for CMV antigens. A previous analysis found most TCR beta V segments productive roughly 87% or roughly 30% of the time.

The PCR used 60 Vbeta and 13 Jbeta primers. Sequencing was performed with immunoSEQ multiplex PCR; in TCRdb, only in-frame clones are kept and a portion is missing. The sample includes tens of thousands of clones, roughly nine tenths seen only once; the top ten take approximately 10%. The sample comprised PBMCs. This sequence was found in a man aged 25-40 years in good health and CMV-seropositive.

The CDR3, as DNA: TGTGCCAGCAGTCTAGGGGATCGGCAGCCCCAGCATTTT. This codes for CASSLGDRQPQHF. This chain uses TRBV28 with TRBJ1-5; tentative D call: TRBD1 (5 bases). Germline values: CDR1 MDHEN, CDR2 SYDVKM. The CDR3 consists of 13 residues. Trimming cost V 5 bases and J 7 bases, with 12 bases left between them. Based on the CDR3 plus reference TRBV28 and TRBJ1-5, the full variable domain is DVKVTQSSRYLVKRTGEKVFLECVQDMDHENMFWYRQDPGLGLRLIYFSYDVKMKEKGDIPEGYSVSREKKERFSLILESASTNQTSMYLCASSLGDRQPQHFGDGTRLSIL.